A selection of T cell receptor beta chains follows, all from one sample in a study of blood T cell repertoires in COVID-19. The data were produced by immunoSEQ multiplex PCR, yet TCRdb's version contains in-frame clones alone and is incomplete. The repertoire has about 42,000 clones, more than 75% of them found once; the top ten carry less than 15%. Material for sequencing was peripheral blood. All receptors derive from a woman between 70 and 85 years old in a cohort sampled during active COVID-19. Each CDR3 is given with its conserved first and last residue. The D gene is left open where the match is weak. Size tells how often a clone was seen (once, few, many) or the class of an expanded clone, and some rows leave it out.

cdr3_aa	cdr3_nt	v_call	d_call	j_call	clone_size
CASSPYRGSTDTQYF	TGTGCCAGCAGCCCCTACAGGGGTTCCACAGATACGCAGTATTTT	TRBV5-4	TRBD1	TRBJ2-3	.
CASSVSVQGPQETQYF	TGTGCCAGCAGCGTATCGGTTCAGGGTCCTCAAGAGACCCAGTACTTC	TRBV9	.	TRBJ2-5	.
CASSVGGVSNQPQHF	TGTGCCAGCAGCGTAGGGGGAGTCAGCAATCAGCCCCAGCATTTT	TRBV9	.	TRBJ1-5	many
CASSERTGEHTGELFF	TGCGCCAGCAGTGAAAGGACAGGGGAACACACCGGGGAGCTGTTTTTT	TRBV10-1	TRBD1	TRBJ2-2	.
CASSLGEGLAETQYF	TGCGCCAGCAGCTTGGGGGAGGGATTAGCAGAGACCCAGTACTTC	TRBV5-1	TRBD2	TRBJ2-5	.
CASSYAVNGDTQYF	TGTGCCAGCAGTTACGCGGTTAACGGAGATACGCAGTATTTT	TRBV6-5	.	TRBJ2-3	.
CASKYRGRDNEQFF	TGTGCCAGCAAATACAGGGGGCGCGACAATGAGCAGTTCTTC	TRBV27	TRBD1	TRBJ2-1	.
CASSLRGRESSGNTIYF	TGTGCCAGCAGCTTACGGGGTCGGGAGAGCTCTGGAAACACCATATATTTT	TRBV11-2	.	TRBJ1-3	.
CASSSSSALGETQYF	TGTGCCAGCAGCAGCTCTAGCGCCCTCGGGGAGACCCAGTACTTC	TRBV9	.	TRBJ2-5	.
CASSQDNSYTGELFF	TGTGCCAGCAGCCAAGATAACTCCTACACCGGGGAGCTGTTTTTT	TRBV3-1/TRBV3-2	.	TRBJ2-2	.
CASSLYGTSLDEQFF	TGTGCCAGCAGTTTATATGGGACTAGCTTGGATGAGCAGTTCTTC	TRBV27	TRBD2	TRBJ2-1	.
CASNLGLDSNYGYTF	TGTGCCAGCAATCTGGGGCTCGATTCTAACTATGGCTACACCTTC	TRBV28	.	TRBJ1-2	.
CASMVIPGEKLFF	TGTGCCAGCATGGTGATCCCGGGGGAAAAACTGTTTTTT	TRBV6-5	.	TRBJ1-4	.
CASSRTLYEQYF	TGCGCCAGCAGCCGGACACTCTACGAGCAGTACTTC	TRBV5-1	.	TRBJ2-7	medium-sized
CASSSTDRAGTEAFF	TGTGCCAGCAGCTCCACCGACAGGGCGGGCACTGAAGCTTTCTTT	TRBV5-5	TRBD1	TRBJ1-1	.
CASITGAGWQPQHF	TGTGCCAGCATAACTGGAGCAGGGTGGCAGCCCCAGCATTTT	TRBV6-5	.	TRBJ1-5	.
CASKRGGRYQPQHF	TGTGCCAGCAAGCGGGGGGGGCGGTATCAGCCCCAGCATTTT	TRBV2	.	TRBJ1-5	few
CASSQGLAGAGELFF	TGCGCCAGCAGCCAAGGACTAGCGGGAGCCGGGGAGCTGTTTTTT	TRBV4-1	TRBD2	TRBJ2-2	.
CASTKITSGDTEAFF	TGTGCCAGCACAAAAATAACTTCAGGGGACACTGAAGCTTTCTTT	TRBV3-1/TRBV3-2	.	TRBJ1-1	.
CASSDSYTGELFF	TGTGCCAGTAGTGACAGCTACACCGGGGAGCTGTTTTTT	TRBV19	.	TRBJ2-2	.
CAWGPRDSGNTIYF	TGTGCCTGGGGACCAAGAGACTCTGGAAACACCATATATTTT	TRBV30	.	TRBJ1-3	.
CAISDLGTSGSNEQFF	TGTGCCATCAGTGATTTGGGGACTAGCGGGAGCAATGAGCAGTTCTTC	TRBV10-3	TRBD2	TRBJ2-1	.
CASADLTSGIGTDTQYF	TGCGCCAGCGCGGACTTGACTAGCGGGATTGGAACAGATACGCAGTATTTT	TRBV4-1	TRBD2	TRBJ2-3	.
CASSLGTSGRTGELFF	TGTGCCAGCAGCTTGGGGACTAGCGGGAGAACCGGGGAGCTGTTTTTT	TRBV5-8	TRBD2	TRBJ2-2	.
CASSLAQTYGYTF	TGTGCCAGCAGCTTAGCACAGACCTATGGCTACACCTTC	TRBV7-2	.	TRBJ1-2	.
CASSKGRAGGPYNEQFF	TGTGCCAGCAGTAAAGGGCGGGCGGGAGGACCTTACAATGAGCAGTTCTTC	TRBV7-2	TRBD2	TRBJ2-1	.
CASSELAGTYNEQFF	TGTGCCAGCTCAGAGTTAGCGGGCACCTACAATGAGCAGTTCTTC	TRBV18	TRBD2	TRBJ2-1	.
CASSDETGGNTEAFF	TGTGCCAGCAGTGATGAAACAGGGGGGAACACTGAAGCTTTCTTT	TRBV25-1	TRBD1	TRBJ1-1	.
CASSQRGLRTEQYF	TGTGCCAGCAGCCAAAGGGGACTCCGTACGGAGCAGTACTTC	TRBV3-1/TRBV3-2	.	TRBJ2-7	.
CASSFGSPGANVLTF	TGCGCCAGCAGCTTCGGGTCTCCTGGGGCCAACGTCCTGACTTTC	TRBV5-1	.	TRBJ2-6	.
CASSIQTGDIYGYTF	TGCGCCAGCAGCATTCAGACAGGGGATATCTATGGCTACACCTTC	TRBV5-1	TRBD1	TRBJ1-2	.
CASTPGGLAGETQYF	TGTGCCAGCACCCCGGGGGGCCTGGCAGGGGAGACCCAGTACTTC	TRBV7-7	.	TRBJ2-5	.
CATSDPAGTSGGADTQYF	TGTGCCACCAGTGACCCGGCCGGGACTAGCGGGGGCGCGGATACGCAGTATTTT	TRBV24-1	TRBD2	TRBJ2-3	.
CASSTSGNYNEQFF	TGTGCCAGCAGTACTAGCGGGAATTACAATGAGCAGTTCTTC	TRBV6-5	TRBD2	TRBJ2-1	.
CASSLSYTGELFF	TGTGCCAGCAGTTTAAGCTACACCGGGGAGCTGTTTTTT	TRBV28	.	TRBJ2-2	.
CASSPASGTTDTQYF	TGTGCCAGCAGTCCTGCTAGCGGAACCACAGATACGCAGTATTTT	TRBV2	TRBD2	TRBJ2-3	.